This T cell receptor (beta chain) was captured in a study of tumor-infiltrating lymphocytes in primary liver carcinoma (dated by TCRdb to 2015 to 2018). Background on the whole study: The five patients, three men and two women aged 30 to 69 years, had hepatocellular carcinoma (four) or combined HCC and intrahepatic cholangiocarcinoma (one). The five patients had tumors staged T1-T3 N0M0, with maximum diameters ranging from about 4 to 10 cm. Roughly 3.65 to 7.13 million productive TCRbeta reads were obtained per sample, and no significant difference in read depth was found between tissue types. The study combined TCRbeta repertoire sequencing, expression microarrays and whole-exome sequencing across five regions of each liver tumor, with adjacent normal tissue and blood. A total of about 35 specimens from 5 patients, comprising some 25 tumor regions, 5 adjacent noncancerous liver tissues and 5 peripheral blood samples, were covered by TCRbeta repertoire sequencing. The approximately 25 tumor region samples were profiled with Agilent mRNA microarrays so that TCRbeta repertoire diversity could be related to the local molecular phenotype. Reproducibility between technical replicate repertoires was high, with correlation coefficients above 0.95 and mean shared-clone rates about 0.91.

Total RNA and DNA were co-extracted from about 19-30 mg of bulk tissue with the AllPrep DNA/RNA mini kit, without cell sorting. Surgical resection was performed in China between November 2015 and 2016 on roughly 5 patients with histopathologically diagnosed primary liver carcinoma. At the time of sampling, the patients were treatment-naive and had chronic HBV infection. Each tumor was sampled at five spatially separated regions: the tumor centre plus the superior, inferior, left-lateral and right-lateral poles. According to histology, viable tumor cells made up more than 90% of every tumor sample. Each fresh piece of tumor and adjacent tissue was cut in two, with one half stored in RNAlater at -80 degrees C and the other half sent for histology. Worth noting for this clonotype: Its antigen is still unknown. A junction end diverges from the germline sequence, so it may reflect a read error.

Based on the germline V gene, the CDR1 and CDR2 sequences are SGHVS and FQNEAQ. From cysteine to phenylalanine, the CDR3 is 16 amino acids long. Only the CDR3 DNA is retained, 48 bases long and in frame from the first base. Broader findings and caveats from the paper: Only the TCR beta chain was sequenced, so true repertoire diversity is likely underestimated because unpaired alpha chains were not captured. Bulk unsorted samples precluded comparing CD4+ and CD8+ T cell repertoires. Pairs of tumor regions showed greater repertoire overlap (mean roughly 35%) than tumor-adjacent pairs (about 17%) or tumor-blood pairs (around 15%), which is consistent with antigen-driven expansion. A significantly larger repertoire fraction was made up by the top 250 clones in tumors than in blood (p = 0.039). Only about 7-24% of top clones were present in all five regions of a tumor, suggesting spatial heterogeneity of tumor-infiltrating T cells. With just a handful of patients in the study, the authors point out that the findings should be validated in a larger study.

Starting from 450 to 500 ng total RNA, TCRbeta-specific cDNA was produced by reverse transcription with a constant-region primer and ProtoScript II reverse transcriptase. Construction of the TCRbeta libraries relied on three nested rounds of multiplex PCR, following a slightly modified ARM-PCR procedure. Each of the first two PCR rounds ran for roughly 9 cycles and used multiplex TRBV1-TRBV30 forward primers together with a Cbeta reverse primer. Sample barcodes and Illumina adapters were added in a final 25-cycle PCR using Deep VentR polymerase. Before sequencing, amplicons between 200 and 500 bp were purified from gel using a QIAquick gel extraction kit. An Illumina HiSeq 2500 was used to sequence the TCRbeta amplicons, generating 250-bp paired-end reads. On the study's bioinformatics: Trimmomatic v0.33 was used to quality-trim the reads, and FLASH v1.2.11 was used to merge paired reads so that full CDR3 sequences could be recovered. MiGEC v1.2.1b assigned V, D and J germline segments to the rearranged TCRbeta sequences. VDJtools v1.0.0 computed clonotype statistics and Shannon-Wiener diversity indices. To cut down on sampling bias, every analysis after diversity analysis relied on just the 250 most abundant clonotypes from each sample. Using fastp trimming at Q25 and MiXCR clonotype assembly, TCRdb reanalyzed the public sequencing data and kept in-frame beta chains. Identical CDR3 proteins give one entry, which carries the most common genes and DNA. In this record, the V and J calls reflect TCRdb's handling and not the investigators' own analysis. The sample contains approximately 73,000 distinct CDR3 sequences, 60% to 80% of them found a single time. Jointly, the top ten make up approximately 15% of the sample.

Sequenced: liver tumor tissue from sampling region 4. The meaning of the sample's cell subset or site label: tumor region T4, right-lateral pole. This sequence uses TRBV7-8 and TRBJ2-1; matching of 6 bases hints at TRBD2 as the D gene. This sequence originates from a woman aged 55-75 years with primary liver carcinoma and hepatitis B virus infection. The CDR3 sequence is CARSLGRLSFYNEQFF. In nucleotide form, the sequence is TGTGCCCGCAGCCTCGGGAGACTATCCTTTTACAATGAGCAATTCTTC.